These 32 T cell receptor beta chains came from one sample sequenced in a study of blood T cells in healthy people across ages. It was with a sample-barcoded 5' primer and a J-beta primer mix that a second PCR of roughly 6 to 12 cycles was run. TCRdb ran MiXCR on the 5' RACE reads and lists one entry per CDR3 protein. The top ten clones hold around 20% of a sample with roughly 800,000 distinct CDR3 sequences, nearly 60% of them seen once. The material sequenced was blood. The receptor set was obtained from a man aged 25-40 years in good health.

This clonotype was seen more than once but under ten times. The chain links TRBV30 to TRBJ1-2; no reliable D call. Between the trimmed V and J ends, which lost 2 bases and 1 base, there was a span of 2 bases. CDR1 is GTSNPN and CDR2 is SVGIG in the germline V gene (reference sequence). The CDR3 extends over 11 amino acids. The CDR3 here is CAWSNNYGYTF. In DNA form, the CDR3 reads TGTGCCTGGAGTAATAACTATGGCTACACCTTC. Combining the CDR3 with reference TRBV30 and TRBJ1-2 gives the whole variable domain SQTIHQWPATLVQPVGSPLSLECTVEGTSNPNLYWYRQAAGRGLQLLFYSVGIGQISSEVPQNLSASRPQDRQFILSSKKLLLSDSGFYLCAWSNNYGYTFGSGTRLTVV.

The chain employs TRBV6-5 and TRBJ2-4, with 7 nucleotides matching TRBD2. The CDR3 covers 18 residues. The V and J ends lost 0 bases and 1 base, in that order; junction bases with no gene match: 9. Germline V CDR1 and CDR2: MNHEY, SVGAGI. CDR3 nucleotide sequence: TGTGCCAGCAGTTACTCTCCGGGAGGCCTGGGGGCCAAAAACATTCAGTACTTC. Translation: CASSYSPGGLGAKNIQYF.

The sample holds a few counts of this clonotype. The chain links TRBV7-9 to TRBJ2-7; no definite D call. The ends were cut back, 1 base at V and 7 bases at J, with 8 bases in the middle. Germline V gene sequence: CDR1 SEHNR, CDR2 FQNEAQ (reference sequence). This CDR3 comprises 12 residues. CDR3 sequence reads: CASSLVSLEQYF. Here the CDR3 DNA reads TGTGCCAGCAGCTTAGTAAGCCTAGAGCAGTACTTC.

The CDR3 loop is CASSLESSDPPKYF. DNA for the CDR3: TGCGCCAGCAGCTTGGAGTCATCGGATCCCCCGAAGTATTTT. The chain is built from TRBV5-1 and TRBJ2-3; D not resolved. With 0 bases removed from V and 13 bases from J, the gap between germline ends came to 18 bases. This CDR3 is 14 amino acids long. Looked up from germline, CDR1 is SGHRS and CDR2 is YFSETQ.

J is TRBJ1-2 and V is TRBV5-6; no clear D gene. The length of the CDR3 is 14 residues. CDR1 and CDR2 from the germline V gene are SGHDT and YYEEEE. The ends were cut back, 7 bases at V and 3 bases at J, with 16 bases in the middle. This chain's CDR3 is CASGTPPGDYGYTF. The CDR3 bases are TGTGCCAGCGGCACCCCACCTGGGGACTATGGCTACACCTTC.

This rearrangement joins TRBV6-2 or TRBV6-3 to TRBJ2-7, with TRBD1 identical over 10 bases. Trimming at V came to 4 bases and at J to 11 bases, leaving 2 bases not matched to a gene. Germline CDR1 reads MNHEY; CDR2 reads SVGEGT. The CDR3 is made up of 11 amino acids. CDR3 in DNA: TGTGCCAGCAGTTTTGGGACAGGGGAGTACTTC. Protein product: CASSFGTGEYF.

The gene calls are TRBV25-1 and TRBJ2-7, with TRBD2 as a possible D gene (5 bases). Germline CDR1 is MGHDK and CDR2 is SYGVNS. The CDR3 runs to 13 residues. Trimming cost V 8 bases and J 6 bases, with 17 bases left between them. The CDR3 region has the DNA TGTGCCAGCGGTGGACTCTCCTCGTCCGAGCAGTACTTC. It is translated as CASGGLSSSEQYF.

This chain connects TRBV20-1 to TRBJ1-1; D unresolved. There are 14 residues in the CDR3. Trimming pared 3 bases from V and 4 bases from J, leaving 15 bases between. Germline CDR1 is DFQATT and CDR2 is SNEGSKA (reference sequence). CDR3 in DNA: TGCAGTGCTAGGTCGGGAGGGCGCGGCACTGAAGCTTTCTTT. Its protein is CSARSGGRGTEAFF.

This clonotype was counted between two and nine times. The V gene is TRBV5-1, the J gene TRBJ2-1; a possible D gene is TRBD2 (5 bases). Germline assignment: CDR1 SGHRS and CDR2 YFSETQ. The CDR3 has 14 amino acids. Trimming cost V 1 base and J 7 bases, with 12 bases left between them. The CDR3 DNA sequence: TGCGCCAGCAGCTTGCGCCTAGCACCGAATGAGCAGTTCTTC. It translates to CASSLRLAPNEQFF.

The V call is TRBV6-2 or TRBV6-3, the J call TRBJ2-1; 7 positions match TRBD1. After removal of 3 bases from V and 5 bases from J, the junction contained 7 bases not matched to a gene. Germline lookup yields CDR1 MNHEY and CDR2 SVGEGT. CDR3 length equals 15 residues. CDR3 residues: CASSYVAGGNNEQFF. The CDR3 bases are TGTGCCAGCAGTTATGTGGCAGGGGGTAACAATGAGCAGTTCTTC.

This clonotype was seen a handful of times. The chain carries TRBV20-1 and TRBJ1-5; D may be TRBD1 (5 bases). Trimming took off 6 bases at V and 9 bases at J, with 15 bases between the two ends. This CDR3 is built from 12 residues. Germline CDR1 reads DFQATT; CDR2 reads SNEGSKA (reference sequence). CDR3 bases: TGCAGTGCCGGGGCTGGCATATCGCCCCAGCATTTT. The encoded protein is CSAGAGISPQHF.

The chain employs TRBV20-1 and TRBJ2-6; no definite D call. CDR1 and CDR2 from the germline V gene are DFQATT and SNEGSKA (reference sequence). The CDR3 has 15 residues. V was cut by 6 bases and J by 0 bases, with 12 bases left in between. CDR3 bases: TGCAGTGCGGCCCGCACTGACTCTGGGGCCAACGTCCTGACTTTC. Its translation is CSAARTDSGANVLTF.

CDR3 bases: TGTGCCAGCAGAACAGGGGGGTTTACGCAGTATTTT. Amino acids: CASRTGGFTQYF. The V gene is TRBV12-3 or TRBV12-4, the J gene TRBJ2-3; 8 bases agree with TRBD1. This CDR3 contains 12 residues. The junction had 4 bases not matched to a gene; V was cut back by 6 bases and J by 8 bases.

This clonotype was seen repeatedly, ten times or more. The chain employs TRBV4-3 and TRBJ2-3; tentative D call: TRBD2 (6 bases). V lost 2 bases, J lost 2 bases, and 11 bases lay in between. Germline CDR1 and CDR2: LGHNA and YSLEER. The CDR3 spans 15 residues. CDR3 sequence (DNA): TGCGCCAGCAGCCAAACTACGGGAGTCACAGATACGCAGTATTTT. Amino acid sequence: CASSQTTGVTDTQYF.

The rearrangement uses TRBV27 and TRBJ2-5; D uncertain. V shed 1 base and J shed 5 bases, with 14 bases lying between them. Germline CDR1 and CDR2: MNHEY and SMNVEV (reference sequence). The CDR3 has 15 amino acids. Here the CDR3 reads CASSLLYGYGETQYF. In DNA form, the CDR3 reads TGTGCCAGCAGTTTATTGTACGGGTATGGGGAGACCCAGTACTTC.

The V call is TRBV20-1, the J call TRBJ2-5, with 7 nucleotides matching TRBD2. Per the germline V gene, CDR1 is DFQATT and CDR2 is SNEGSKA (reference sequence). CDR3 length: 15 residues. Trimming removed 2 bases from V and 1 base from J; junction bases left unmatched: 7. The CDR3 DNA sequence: TGCAGTGCTAGACCCCCACTAGCGAGCCAAGAGACCCAGTACTTC. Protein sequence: CSARPPLASQETQYF.

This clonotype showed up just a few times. CDR3 sequence (DNA): TGTGCCAGCAGTTACTCGGATACGCAGTATTTT. It is translated as CASSYSDTQYF. The rearrangement links TRBV12-3 or TRBV12-4 to TRBJ2-3; D not certain. This CDR3 contains 11 residues. V lost 4 bases and J lost 6, with 5 bases in between.

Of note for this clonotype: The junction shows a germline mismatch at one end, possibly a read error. The CDR3: CASSPRVRGGSGETQYF. The CDR3 DNA is TGTGCTAGCAGCCCCCGAGTCCGCGGGGGTTCAGGAGAGACCCAGTACTTC. This chain links TRBV7-7 with TRBJ2-4; TRBD2 matches at 7 bases. The J call may be faulty, since TRBJ2-5 better matches the DNA end. This CDR3 spans 17 amino acids. The germline V gene has CDR1 SSHAT and CDR2 FNYEAQ (reference sequence).

CDR3 bases: TGTGCCAGCAGCTTTGAGGGGGGAGGTCGAGAGACCCAGTACTTC. Protein sequence: CASSFEGGGRETQYF. The V gene is TRBV7-2, the J gene TRBJ2-5; D is tentatively TRBD1 or TRBD2 (6 bases each). V dropped 3 bases and J dropped 4 bases, with 15 bases sitting between them. Germline CDR1 SGHTA, CDR2 FQGNSA. The CDR3 runs to 15 residues.

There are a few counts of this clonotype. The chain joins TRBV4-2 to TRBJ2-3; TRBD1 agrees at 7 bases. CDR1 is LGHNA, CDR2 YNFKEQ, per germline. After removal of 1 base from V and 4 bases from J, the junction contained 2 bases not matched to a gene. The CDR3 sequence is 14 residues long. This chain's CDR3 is CASSQVTGADTQYF. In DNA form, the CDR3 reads TGTGCCAGCAGCCAAGTCACAGGGGCAGATACGCAGTATTTT.

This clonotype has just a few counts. CDR3 amino acids: CASSASGRLTQYF. The CDR3 DNA is TGTGCCAGCAGTGCCTCGGGCCGTCTTACGCAGTATTTT. The chain combines TRBV2 with TRBJ2-3; D not certain. V was trimmed by 4 bases and J by 8 bases, leaving 13 bases between them. CDR1 and CDR2 (germline): SNHLY, FYNNEI. CDR3 length equals 13 residues.

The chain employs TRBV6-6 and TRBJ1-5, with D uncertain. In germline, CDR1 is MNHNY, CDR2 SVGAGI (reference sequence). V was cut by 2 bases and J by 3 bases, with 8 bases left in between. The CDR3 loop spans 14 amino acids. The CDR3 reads CASSYRTHNQPQHF. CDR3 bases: TGTGCCAGCAGTTACAGGACTCACAATCAGCCCCAGCATTTT.

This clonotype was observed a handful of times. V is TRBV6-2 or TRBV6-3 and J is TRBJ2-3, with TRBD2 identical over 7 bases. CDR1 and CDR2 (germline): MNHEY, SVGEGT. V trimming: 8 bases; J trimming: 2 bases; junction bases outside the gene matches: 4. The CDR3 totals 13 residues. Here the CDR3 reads CASRSGNTDTQYF. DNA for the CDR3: TGTGCCAGCCGCAGCGGGAACACAGATACGCAGTATTTT.

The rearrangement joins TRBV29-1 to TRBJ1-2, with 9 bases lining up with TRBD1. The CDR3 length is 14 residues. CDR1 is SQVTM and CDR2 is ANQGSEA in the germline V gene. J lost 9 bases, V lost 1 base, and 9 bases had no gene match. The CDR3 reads CSVEAPSGQGSYTF. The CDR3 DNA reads TGCAGCGTTGAAGCTCCGTCGGGACAGGGAAGCTACACCTTC.

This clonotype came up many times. The CDR3 nucleotides read TGTGCCAGCAGCCGGGACAGGGACTACGAGCAGTACTTC. This codes for CASSRDRDYEQYF. This chain joins TRBV6-5 and TRBJ2-7; 9 nucleotides match TRBD1. The V segment lost 6 bases and the J segment 3 bases; nucleotides outside the gene matches: 3. The V gene's germline CDR1 is MNHEY and CDR2 SVGAGI. The CDR3 has 13 residues.

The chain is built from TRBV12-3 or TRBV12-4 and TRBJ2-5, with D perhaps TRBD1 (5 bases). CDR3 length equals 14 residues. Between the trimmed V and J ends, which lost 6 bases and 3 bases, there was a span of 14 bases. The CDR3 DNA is TGTGCCAGCAGCTTTAGGACAAACGAAGAGACCCAGTACTTC. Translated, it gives CASSFRTNEETQYF.

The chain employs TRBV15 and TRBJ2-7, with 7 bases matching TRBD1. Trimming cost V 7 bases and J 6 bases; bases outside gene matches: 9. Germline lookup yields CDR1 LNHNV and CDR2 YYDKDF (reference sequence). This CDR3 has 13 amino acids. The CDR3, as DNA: TGTGCCACCAACCAATACAGGGGCGGCGAGCAGTACTTC. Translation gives CATNQYRGGEQYF.

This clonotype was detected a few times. This CDR3 reads CASSQYLTNGANVLTF. In DNA, the CDR3 is TGTGCCAGCAGCCAGTATCTTACTAACGGGGCCAACGTCCTGACTTTC. The rearrangement joins TRBV4-2 to TRBJ2-6; D unresolved. Per germline, CDR1 LGHNA and CDR2 YNFKEQ. V lost 3 bases and J 4 bases, leaving 13 bases between the germline ends. The CDR3 sequence is 16 residues long.

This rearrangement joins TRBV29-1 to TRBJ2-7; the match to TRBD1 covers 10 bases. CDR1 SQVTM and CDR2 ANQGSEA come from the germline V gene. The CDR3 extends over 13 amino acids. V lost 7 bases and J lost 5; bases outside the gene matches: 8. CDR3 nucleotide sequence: TGCAGCGGTACGGACAGGGGGAGTCACGAGCAGTACTTC. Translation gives CSGTDRGSHEQYF.

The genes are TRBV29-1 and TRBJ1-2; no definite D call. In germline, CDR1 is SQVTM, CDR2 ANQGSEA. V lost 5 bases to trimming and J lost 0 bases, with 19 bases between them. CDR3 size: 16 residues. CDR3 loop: CSVILPGSPANYGYTF. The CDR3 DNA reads TGCAGCGTTATTTTACCTGGCAGTCCAGCTAACTATGGCTACACCTTC.

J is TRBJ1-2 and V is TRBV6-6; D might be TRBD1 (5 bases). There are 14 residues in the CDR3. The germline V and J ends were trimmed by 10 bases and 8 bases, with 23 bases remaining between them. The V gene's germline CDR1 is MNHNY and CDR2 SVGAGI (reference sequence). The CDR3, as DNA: TGTGCCACTAAGGACCAGTTTAGGGGAATCGGCTACACCTTC. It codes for CATKDQFRGIGYTF.

The CDR3 loop reads CASSPQAVAIYGYTF. DNA for the CDR3: TGTGCCAGCAGCCCCCAGGCTGTGGCTATCTATGGCTACACCTTC. The rearrangement links TRBV7-9 to TRBJ1-2; the D is unclear. V was clipped by 5 bases and J by 4 bases, with 17 bases between them. Germline values: CDR1 SEHNR, CDR2 FQNEAQ (reference sequence). The CDR3 is 15 amino acids.